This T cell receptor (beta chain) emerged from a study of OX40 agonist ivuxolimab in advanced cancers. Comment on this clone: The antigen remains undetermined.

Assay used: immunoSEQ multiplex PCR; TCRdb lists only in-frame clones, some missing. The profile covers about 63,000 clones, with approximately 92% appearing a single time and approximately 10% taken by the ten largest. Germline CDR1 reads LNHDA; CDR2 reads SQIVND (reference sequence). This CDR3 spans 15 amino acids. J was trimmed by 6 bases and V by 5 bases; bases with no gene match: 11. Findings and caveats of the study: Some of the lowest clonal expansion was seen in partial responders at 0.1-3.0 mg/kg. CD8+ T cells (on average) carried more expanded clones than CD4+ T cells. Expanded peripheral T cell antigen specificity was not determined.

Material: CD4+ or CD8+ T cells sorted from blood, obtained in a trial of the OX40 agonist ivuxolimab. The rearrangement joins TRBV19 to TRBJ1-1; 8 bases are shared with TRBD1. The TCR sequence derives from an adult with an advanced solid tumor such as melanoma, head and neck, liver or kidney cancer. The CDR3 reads CASSLERTGIAEAFF. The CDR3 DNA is TGTGCCAGTAGTCTCGAGAGGACAGGGATAGCTGAAGCTTTCTTT. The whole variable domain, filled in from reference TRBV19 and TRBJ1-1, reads DGGITQSPKYLFRKEGQNVTLSCEQNLNHDAMYWYRQDPGQGLRLIYYSQIVNDFQKGDIAEGYSVSREKKESFPLTVTSAQKNPTAFYLCASSLERTGIAEAFFGQGTRLTVV.